The 18 T cell receptor beta chains presented below share a single source sample, sequenced in a study of neurological immune-mediated disorders. TCRdb independently ran MiXCR on the 5' RACE reads; one entry per CDR3 protein. The table lists roughly 30,000 distinct CDR3 sequences, roughly 4.4% of them singletons, with more than 20% in the top ten. The sample was PBMCs. These receptors were collected from a man aged 18 to 29 in good health.

Ten or more counts support this clonotype. As DNA, the CDR3 is TGTGCCAGCAGCCGAGCGGGGAGTGGGGAGACCCAGTACTTC. Its protein product is CASSRAGSGETQYF. The chain recombines TRBV7-3 with TRBJ2-5; 7 positions match TRBD2. V lost 5 bases to trimming and J lost 5 bases; unmatched junction nucleotides: 8. The CDR3 extends over 14 amino acids. In germline, CDR1 is SGHTA, CDR2 FQGTGA.

The chain has TRBV20-1 and TRBJ2-7; D is unclear. Trimming removed 2 bases at V and 7 bases at J, with 21 bases between. The CDR3 runs to 15 residues. Germline CDR1 is DFQATT and CDR2 is SNEGSKA (reference sequence). DNA for the CDR3: TGCAGTGCTAGACGCTCCGACCCCTCCTGGGCGGAGCAGTACTTC. Protein: CSARRSDPSWAEQYF.

In its sample, this clonotype was seen many times. This chain links TRBV11-2 with TRBJ2-7; D possibly corresponds to TRBD2 (6 bases). The germline CDR1 and CDR2 sequences are SGHAT and FQNNGV. V lost 5 bases and J lost 0, with 14 bases in between. The CDR3 loop spans 15 amino acids. The CDR3 DNA follows: TGTGCCAGCAGCCCCCGGGCCGGGAGCTCCTACGAGCAGTACTTC. It encodes CASSPRAGSSYEQYF.

This clonotype was seen many times. DNA for the CDR3: TGCAGTGCTCGCGAGAATAACAGGGGTACCGGGGAGCTGTTTTTT. Its translation: CSARENNRGTGELFF. The rearrangement links TRBV20-1 to TRBJ2-2; 7 bases are a match to TRBD1. Germline CDR1 reads DFQATT; CDR2 reads SNEGSKA (reference sequence). V was pared by 5 bases and J by 5 bases, with 11 bases of the junction left unmatched. This CDR3 region has 15 residues.

This clonotype appeared many times. The rearrangement joins TRBV12-5 to TRBJ2-1; TRBD1 matches 7 bases. V dropped 6 bases and J dropped 7; count of bases not matched to a gene: 12. The germline V gene encodes CDR1 LGHNT and CDR2 FRNRAP. The CDR3 is made up of 15 amino acids. CDR3 region: CASGPQSGGGNEQFF. CDR3 coding DNA: TGTGCTAGTGGGCCCCAGTCAGGGGGTGGGAATGAGCAGTTCTTC.

This clonotype occurred many times. The V and J genes are TRBV7-3 and TRBJ2-2, with D perhaps TRBD2 (6 bases). V was cut by 5 bases and J by 4 bases, with 17 bases left in between. The CDR3 loop spans 16 amino acids. Looked up from germline, CDR1 is SGHTA and CDR2 is FQGTGA. The CDR3 coding sequence is TGTGCCAGCAGCCAACACCGGGACTGGAGCACCGGGGAGCTGTTTTTT. This translates into CASSQHRDWSTGELFF.

Many counts were recorded for this clonotype. The chain links TRBV20-1 to TRBJ2-7; TRBD2 aligns across 7 bases. Germline trimming cut 0 bases from V and 6 bases from J; bases unmatched to any gene: 8. This CDR3 is built from 14 residues. Per the germline V gene, CDR1 is DFQATT and CDR2 is SNEGSKA (reference sequence). Written as DNA, the CDR3 is TGCAGTGCTAGAGAAATGAGGGAGGGCTCCGAGCAGTACTTC. This codes for CSAREMREGSEQYF.

Many counts were recorded for this clonotype. The chain has TRBV4-3 and TRBJ1-2; D unclear. CDR3 length equals 15 residues. Germline values: CDR1 LGHNA, CDR2 YSLEER. Trimming left V 0 bases short and J 4 bases short, with 12 bases between. The CDR3 reads CASSQDFSSGYGYTF. The CDR3 DNA follows: TGCGCCAGCAGCCAAGATTTCAGTTCGGGCTATGGCTACACCTTC.

This clonotype was seen repeatedly, ten times or more. This chain uses TRBV19 with TRBJ2-3; D call uncertain. Germline assignment: CDR1 LNHDA and CDR2 SQIVND (reference sequence). Trimming took off 3 bases at V and 6 bases at J, with 13 bases between the two ends. The CDR3 is made up of 14 amino acids. The CDR3 coding sequence is TGTGCCAGTAGTATCGGCGAAGGTGGGGATACGCAGTATTTT. It specifies CASSIGEGGDTQYF.

This clonotype was counted many times. The CDR3 is CASRPQGAGANVLTF. The CDR3 region has the DNA TGTGCCAGCAGACCCCAGGGGGCTGGGGCCAACGTCCTGACTTTC. The rearrangement uses TRBV6-5 and TRBJ2-6; 7 bases agree with TRBD1. This CDR3 spans 15 amino acids. Germline CDR1 MNHEY, CDR2 SVGAGI. Trimming removed 6 bases from V and 2 bases from J; junction bases left unmatched: 4.

This clonotype was recorded many times. The V call is TRBV29-1, the J call TRBJ1-1, with a weak D call TRBD1 (6 bases). The V end was cut by 7 bases, the J end by 7 bases, with 22 bases between. The germline V gene has CDR1 SQVTM and CDR2 ANQGSEA. CDR3 size: 14 residues. CDR3 bases: TGCAGCGCCCCGGGACACGCAACAAGGGGTGAAGCTTTCTTT. Its translation is CSAPGHATRGEAFF.

There are many counts of this clonotype. This sequence joins TRBV6-6 and TRBJ1-5, with 7 bases lining up with TRBD1. CDR1 is MNHNY, CDR2 SVGAGI, per germline (reference sequence). Trimming removed 7 bases from V and 7 bases from J; junction bases left unmatched: 10. This CDR3 spans 14 amino acids. Here the CDR3 reads CASIETGAGQPQHF. For the CDR3, the DNA is TGTGCCAGCATCGAAACAGGGGCGGGCCAGCCCCAGCATTTT.

This clonotype was counted ten times or more. This chain joins TRBV7-2 and TRBJ1-1, with D uncertain. With 2 bases removed from V and 3 bases from J, the gap between germline ends came to 10 bases. Germline V gives CDR1 SGHTA, CDR2 FQGNSA. The CDR3 has 14 amino acids. The CDR3 nucleotides read TGTGCCAGCAGCTTACTGGGATCGGACACTGAAGCTTTCTTT. This translates into CASSLLGSDTEAFF.

V usage is TRBV30 and J usage is TRBJ1-5, with TRBD1 matching 9 bases. The J call is uncertain, as TRBJ2-3 better fits the DNA end. The CDR3 totals 14 residues. Germline V lookup: CDR1 GTSNPN, CDR2 SVGIG (reference sequence). CDR3 coding DNA: TGTGCCTGGAGTGTAGGACAGGGGAATCAGCCCCAGTATTTT. Its protein product is CAWSVGQGNQPQYF.

This chain links TRBV5-1 with TRBJ2-2; D is unclear. With 1 base removed from V and 3 bases from J, the gap between germline ends came to 7 bases. CDR1 SGHRS and CDR2 YFSETQ come from the germline V gene. The CDR3 extends over 14 amino acids. The DNA of the CDR3 is TGCGCCAGCAGCTTGATGACGGACACCGGGGAGCTGTTTTTT. Its translation: CASSLMTDTGELFF.

This clonotype appeared many times. The V gene is TRBV5-1, the J gene TRBJ1-5; D is ambiguous. In germline, CDR1 is SGHRS, CDR2 YFSETQ. V was pared by 1 base and J by 1 base, with 9 bases between. This CDR3 spans 15 amino acids. DNA of the CDR3: TGCGCCAGCAGCTTGAGTCCTGGAAGCAATCAGCCCCAGCATTTT. It yields the protein CASSLSPGSNQPQHF.

This clonotype was seen more than once but under ten times. The rearrangement links TRBV20-1 to TRBJ2-1, with 12 bases that match TRBD2. After removal of 3 bases from V and 9 bases from J, the junction contained 15 bases not matched to a gene. This CDR3 region has 17 residues. Germline CDR1 DFQATT, CDR2 SNEGSKA (reference sequence). The DNA of the CDR3 is TGCAGTGCTAGGTCGGCGAGGGGACTAGCGGGTTTCGGTGAGCAGTTCTTC. This encodes CSARSARGLAGFGEQFF.

Many counts were recorded for this clonotype. The rearrangement joins TRBV5-1 to TRBJ2-1, with D possibly matching TRBD2 (7 bases). The CDR3 totals 15 residues. Trimming removed 0 bases from V and 10 bases from J, with 17 bases in between. The germline V gene encodes CDR1 SGHRS and CDR2 YFSETQ. In nucleotides, the CDR3 is TGCGCCAGCAGCTTGGAATGGGGGGGGCTGATAGAGCAGTTCTTC. Translation: CASSLEWGGLIEQFF.